The T cell receptor (beta chain) under discussion was sequenced for a study of T cells in Graves' hyperthyroidism and ophthalmopathy. Uncontrolled infection, other autoimmune disease, pregnancy or lactation excluded patients. This CDR3 spans 15 amino acids. Germline loops: CDR1 SQVTM, CDR2 ANQGSEA. V lost 4 bases to trimming and J lost 2 bases, with 14 bases between them. Only a few counts were recorded for this clonotype. The CDR3 regions of TCR beta were amplified from RNA transcripts. HTBI primers were the set used in a first-round RT-PCR of the TCR CDR3. In TCRdb, the multiplex PCR reads were re-called with MiXCR into one record per CDR3 protein. The table records 600,000 to 900,000 distinct CDR3 sequences, about 17% of them present only once.

Input material: blood. This TCR was recovered from a man between 18 and 29 years old with Graves' hyperthyroidism. This chain uses TRBV29-1 with TRBJ2-2, with a weak D call TRBD2 (6 bases). The CDR3 sequence: CSVALGGANTGELFF. The CDR3 region has the DNA TGCAGCGTTGCTCTAGGCGGGGCAAACACCGGGGAGCTGTTTTTT.